The clone carrying this T cell receptor (beta chain) was detected only once. Its specificity is not known. A junction boundary mismatches the germline segment, possibly from a read error. This CDR3 spans 15 amino acids. Germline values: CDR1 SGHAT, CDR2 FQNNGV. This sample is drawn from a study of tumor-infiltrating lymphocytes in glioblastoma multiforme. Study-level points and caveats: T cells were not sorted into functional subsets.

Multiple V-beta primers and a C-beta primer amplified TCRB from RNA. One entry per CDR3 protein results from TCRdb running MiXCR on the multiplex PCR reads. The table shows nearly 8,500 distinct CDR3 sequences, with around 74% occurring only once. This TCR was sampled from a male donor with glioblastoma. J is TRBJ1-2 and V is TRBV11-2; 8 bases align to TRBD1. The specimen was brain tumor tissue. CDR3 loop: CASSSTGGQGWGYTF. CDR3 sequence (DNA): TGTGCAAGCAGCTCAACGGGCGGACAGGGCTGGGGCTACACCTTC.